The source of this TCR beta chain is a study of T cells after yellow fever vaccination. Study-wide background: Preparation used SMART-Seq v4 Ultra Low Input for the low-cell-number fractions. General study points: Overlap between CD4 and CD8 compartments was detected for a small share of clonotypes. Post-booster repertoires contained most primary-vaccination clones again (96% CD4, roughly 91% CD8). From the bulk population, abundant clonotypes could contaminate and appear within FACS-sorted repertoires.

This CDR3 comprises 14 residues. Trimming shortened V by 7 bases and J by 4 bases, and 14 bases separated the two germline ends. Germline values: CDR1 LNHNV, CDR2 YYDKDF (reference sequence). On this clonotype itself: The antigen remains undetermined.

MiXCR, applied by TCRdb to the 5' RACE reads, yields one record per CDR3 protein. The sample carries some 500,000 distinct CDR3 sequences, about 13% recorded once. The clonotype originates from a young man who received the YFV17D yellow fever vaccine. Sequenced here: PBMCs, sampled on the day of the yellow fever booster vaccination. This chain joins TRBV15 and TRBJ2-1; TRBD1 might be the D (5 bases). Here the CDR3 DNA reads TGTGCCACCAAGGGGCAGTGGGAATACAATGAGCAGTTCTTC. Translation gives CATKGQWEYNEQFF.